This record looks at one TCR beta chain sequence and its context. Antigen specificity is unknown. Sequencing used immunoSEQ multiplex PCR; TCRdb keeps in-frame clones, though not all of them. This sample has about 77,000 clones; around 92% occur once, and the top ten carry around 0.15%. The data were obtained in a study of human versus mouse CDR3 diversity and MHC coevolution. Study-wide findings and caveats: By iCHAO1, human TCR beta clonotypes numbered 1.5 million to 2 million, the most. Human T cells underwent selection on six different MHC II alleles. Most of the three human donors had the lowest clonal inequality.

Trimming took off 8 bases at V and 0 bases at J, with 10 bases between the two ends. The CDR3 is 13 residues long. CDR1 and CDR2 from the germline V gene are MNHEY and SMNVEV (reference sequence). The chain employs TRBV27 and TRBJ1-1; D ambiguous. This TCR derives from a person aged 25 to 69 in good health. Sequencing input: naive CD4+ T cells from blood. Noted subset: CD45RO-negative CD62L-positive naive CD4 T cells. The CDR3 sequence is CASGSTMNTEAFF. The CDR3 bases are TGTGCCAGCGGTAGTACTATGAACACTGAAGCTTTCTTT.